This TCR beta chain was recovered during a study of radiation and T cells in renal cell carcinoma. Details on this clone: Its antigen is not identified.

Profiling relied on immunoSEQ multiplex PCR, and the TCRdb table lists in-frame clones only, not all of them. The sample yields around 180,000 clones, 88% seen once. Regarding time point: blood 4 weeks post-SBRT, at nephrectomy. The sample's treatment: 15 Gy SBRT to primary tumor, nephrectomy 4 weeks later. Nephrectomy followed 15 Gy stereotactic body radiation by 4 weeks. Radiation-treated patients gave blood at baseline, week 2 and week 4. Deletions cut 8 bases from V and 1 base from J, with 2 bases between. The CDR3 loop spans 10 amino acids. Germline CDR1 and CDR2: SGHTA and FQGNSA. Findings and caveats of the study: No pretreatment tumor biopsies were available for baseline clonotypes. In blood, top tumor clones expanded by 2 weeks, shrinking by 4.

This material consisted of blood, taken from a patient whose treatment included radiotherapy and nephrectomy. The rearrangement joins TRBV7-2 to TRBJ2-5; D not resolved. This TCR derives from a woman aged 50 to 60 with renal cell carcinoma. The CDR3 coding sequence is TGTGCCAGCGGCCAAGAGACCCAGTACTTC. Translation gives CASGQETQYF.